This TCR beta chain comes out of a study of T cells in Graves' hyperthyroidism and ophthalmopathy. Study-level information: Pretreatment peripheral blood was obtained at initial diagnosis.

The investigators amplified TCR beta CDR3 regions from RNA transcripts. First-round RT-PCR with HTBI primers amplified the TCR CDR3 region. Using its own MiXCR run on the multiplex PCR reads, TCRdb lists one record per CDR3 protein. The table includes about 510,000 distinct CDR3 sequences, around 15% detected once. Germline V gene lookup returns CDR1 DFQATT and CDR2 SNEGSKA (reference sequence). This CDR3 is 15 amino acids long. V trimming: 3 bases; J trimming: 4 bases; junction bases outside the gene matches: 7. This clonotype was seen once. The receptor was isolated from a woman in her forties with Graves' hyperthyroidism. Sequenced input: blood. This rearrangement joins TRBV20-1 to TRBJ2-1, with 9 bases identical to TRBD2. CDR3 protein: CSARQAGGPYNEQFF. CDR3 in DNA: TGCAGTGCTAGGCAAGCGGGAGGCCCATACAATGAGCAGTTCTTC.